This TCR beta chain is drawn from a study of CD8+ T cells in alopecia areata. Study context: Percentage of affected scalp area was the basis on which treated patients' severity was scored. Findings and limits, study-wide: It was lesional scalp, especially alopecia totalis/universalis, that showed higher clonality than normal scalp. Uncertain still, given a single nonresponder, is whether baseline CD8+ expansion links to response.

Extracted from the samples, RNA was reverse transcribed into cDNA to serve as the sequencing template. Using immunoSEQ multiplex PCR, the repertoire was profiled, and TCRdb retains in-frame clones only, with some absent. In the table there are about 190,000 clones, around 60% of which are singletons. A note on this clone: Its specificity is not known.

Treatment reported: oral pan-JAK inhibitor, 5-10 mg twice daily. Trimming cost V 4 bases and J 6 bases; bases outside gene matches: 11. The germline V gene encodes CDR1 GTSNPN and CDR2 SVGIG (reference sequence). The CDR3 spans 15 residues. This material consisted of CD4+ T cells sorted from blood, taken at week 4, from a patient treated with tofacitinib. The source of this sequence is a human donor with alopecia areata. The V and J genes are TRBV30 and TRBJ2-1; 8 bases fit TRBD2. Here the CDR3 reads CAWTDKGLASNEQFF. The CDR3 DNA reads TGTGCCTGGACGGACAAAGGACTAGCCTCCAATGAGCAGTTCTTC.